This note documents a single T cell receptor beta chain sequence. The antigen is undetermined. Trimming took 6 bases from V and 4 from J; bases not matched to a gene: 3. This CDR3 spans 14 amino acids. Germline V gives CDR1 MGHRA, CDR2 YSYEKL. This specimen belongs to a study of cytomegalovirus exposure and HLA in healthy donors. The overall study: There were about 86 million unique TCRs (from HLA-typed donors) in an early data release. Study-wide points: A likely sequencing artifact accounted for one observed cluster of highly shared sequence variants. With DRB1 most and HLA-C fewest, TCR association rates differed between HLA loci in a later analysis.

13 Jbeta primers and 60 Vbeta primers were used for the PCR. Here immunoSEQ multiplex PCR was the method, and the copy in TCRdb shows in-frame clones only, minus some. The sample lists 150,000 to 200,000 clones; about 80% were seen once. Sequencing was carried out using PBMCs. The rearrangement links TRBV4-1 to TRBJ1-5; the match to TRBD1 covers 10 bases. The sequence was obtained from a boy aged 10-17 years in good health and CMV-seronegative. CDR3 sequence reads: CASSRQGANQPQHF. The CDR3 DNA sequence: TGCGCCAGCAGTCGACAGGGGGCGAATCAGCCCCAGCATTTT.